These 8 T cell receptor beta chains were sequenced from one sample in a study of T cell repertoires in cytomegalovirus infection. What these receptors recognize is not known. MiXCR, applied by TCRdb to the reads, yields one record per CDR3 protein. The profile shows 200,000 to 250,000 distinct CDR3 sequences, less than 50% of them singletons. Sequences were derived from CD8+ T cells from cultured PBMCs, sampled from culture after CMV antigen stimulation. These receptor sequences come from a human donor in good health (CMV status not recorded). Some clones in this sample may be carry-over from other donors' samples.

This clonotype was seen a handful of times. The V call is TRBV28, the J call TRBJ2-7, with 7 bases lining up with TRBD2. Germline V gene data show CDR1 as MDHEN and CDR2 as SYDVKM. Trimming cost V 6 bases and J 0 bases; bases outside gene matches: 14. The CDR3 totals 17 residues. The CDR3 DNA reads as TGTGCCAGCAGCACCCATCTGGGGGGGGAGAGCTCCTACGAGCAGTACTTC. Translated: CASSTHLGGESSYEQYF.

The chain joins TRBV4-1 to TRBJ2-3, with TRBD2 matching 10 bases. The CDR3 has 16 residues. Losses at the gene ends were 5 bases for V and 1 base for J; bases not matched to a gene: 6. Germline V gene lookup returns CDR1 MGHRA and CDR2 YSYEKL. CDR3 loop: CASSAGTSDGTDTQYF. The DNA for the CDR3 is TGCGCCAGCAGCGCCGGGACTAGCGACGGCACAGATACGCAGTATTTT.

V and J are TRBV4-2 and TRBJ2-1; 12 bases fit TRBD2. This CDR3 comprises 15 residues. V was pared by 5 bases and J by 10 bases, with 9 bases of the junction left unmatched. The germline V gene has CDR1 LGHNA and CDR2 YNFKEQ. CDR3 nucleotides: TGTGCCAGCAGCTTGACTAGCGGGAGAGAGGAAGAGCAGTTCTTC. Residues: CASSLTSGREEEQFF.

The chain combines TRBV20-1 with TRBJ2-7; TRBD2 matches at 14 bases. This CDR3 contains 16 residues. CDR1 is DFQATT and CDR2 is SNEGSKA in the germline V gene (reference sequence). V was pared by 6 bases and J by 4 bases, with 11 bases of the junction left unmatched. The CDR3 region has the DNA TGCAGTGCCACCGGGGGACTAGCGGGAGTGTATTACGAGCAGTACTTC. The encoded protein is CSATGGLAGVYYEQYF.

The genes are TRBV28 and TRBJ1-3; 7 bases align to TRBD1. The V gene end was trimmed by 5 bases and the J gene end by 0 bases; junction bases not matched to a gene: 10. The CDR3 runs 17 residues. Germline CDR1 is MDHEN and CDR2 is SYDVKM. CDR3: CASSLGGRGNSGNTIYF. CDR3 sequence (DNA): TGTGCCAGCAGTCTAGGGGGCCGAGGAAACTCTGGAAACACCATATATTTT.

The table lists this clonotype with a few counts. V usage is TRBV2 and J usage is TRBJ2-1, with D perhaps matching TRBD2 (7 bases). V dropped 1 base and J dropped 10 bases, with 17 bases sitting between them. The CDR3 has 15 amino acids. Germline-derived CDR1 and CDR2 are SNHLY and FYNNEI. In nucleotides, the CDR3 is TGTGCCAGCAGTGAAGAGGGGGAGGGAGAGCGGGAGCAGTTCTTC. Translation gives CASSEEGEGEREQFF.

The chain couples TRBV10-3 to TRBJ2-7, with TRBD1 as a possible D gene (6 bases). Germline loops: CDR1 ENHRY, CDR2 SYGVKD. This CDR3 is built from 17 residues. Trimming took off 4 bases at V and 0 bases at J, with 19 bases between the two ends. This CDR3 reads CAISGLENRANSYEQYF. The CDR3 region has the DNA TGTGCCATCAGTGGGTTAGAGAACAGGGCAAACTCCTACGAGCAGTACTTC.

The table lists this clonotype with a few counts. V usage is TRBV11-2 and J usage is TRBJ1-5; D remains unclear. The V gene lost 5 bases and the J gene lost 9 bases, with 17 bases spanning the gap. CDR3 length: 14 amino acids. Germline-derived CDR1 and CDR2 are SGHAT and FQNNGV. In DNA form, the CDR3 reads TGTGCCAGCAGCATAGGCAAGGGCAGGTGGCCCCAGCATTTT. As protein: CASSIGKGRWPQHF.